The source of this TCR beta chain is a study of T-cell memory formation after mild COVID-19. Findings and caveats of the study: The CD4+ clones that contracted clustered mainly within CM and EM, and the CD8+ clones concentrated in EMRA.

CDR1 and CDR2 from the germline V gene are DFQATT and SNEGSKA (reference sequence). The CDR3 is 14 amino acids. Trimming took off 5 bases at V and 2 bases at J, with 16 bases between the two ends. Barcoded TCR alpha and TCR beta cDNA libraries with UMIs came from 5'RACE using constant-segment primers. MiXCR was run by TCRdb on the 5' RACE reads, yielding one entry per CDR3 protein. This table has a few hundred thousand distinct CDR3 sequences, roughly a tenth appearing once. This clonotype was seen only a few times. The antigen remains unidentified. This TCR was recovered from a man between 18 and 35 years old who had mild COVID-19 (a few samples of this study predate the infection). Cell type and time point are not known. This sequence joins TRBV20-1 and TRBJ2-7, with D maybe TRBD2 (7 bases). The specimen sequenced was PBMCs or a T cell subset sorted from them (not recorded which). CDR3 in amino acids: CSAQRGTTPYEQYF. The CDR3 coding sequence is TGCAGTGCTCAAAGGGGGACTACCCCCTACGAGCAGTACTTC.